This T cell receptor (beta chain) is from a study of PD-L1 blockade in urothelial cancer. Overall study context: About 85% of the roughly 29 patients comprised males who had bladder-origin urothelial cancer.

Comment on this clone: As yet, its antigen is unknown.

Only in-frame clones appear in the TCRdb table, and some are missing; sequencing was by immunoSEQ multiplex PCR. The sample consists of approximately 50,000 clones, roughly 80% of them appearing once. General observations from the study: It was durable-benefit patients whose tumor-associated blood clones expanded more at 3 weeks.

This CDR3 region has 14 residues. V was shortened by 5 bases and J by 4 bases, with 14 bases between the two germline ends. Per germline, CDR1 SGHTA and CDR2 FQGTGA. Specified time point: pretreatment peripheral blood. Patients suffered from locally advanced or metastatic urothelial carcinoma. This material consisted of PBMCs, taken around atezolizumab (anti-PD-L1) treatment. This sequence joins TRBV7-3 and TRBJ1-2; D unclear. This TCR was sampled from a man aged 70-80 years with urothelial cancer. For the CDR3, the DNA is TGTGCCAGCAGCCCGTCTGCGGGGTCCTATGGCTACACCTTC. Its translation: CASSPSAGSYGYTF.